This T cell receptor (beta chain) is drawn from a study of early T cells in non-severe SARS-CoV-2 infection. Study as a whole: The input, bulk RNA from unsorted whole blood, was sequenced, and chains were unpaired. General study results and limits: CD4 and private specificities were missed by VDJdb matching, which favored anti-spike CD8 responses.

Points on this clonotype: Its antigen is not known. At one end the junction does not follow the germline gene, possibly because of a read error.

As part of library construction, unique molecular identifiers were attached to individual cDNA molecules. TCRdb fed the 5' RACE reads into MiXCR, producing one record per CDR3 protein. The sample yields about 98,000 distinct CDR3 sequences, about 15% seen once. Source material: whole blood. This clonotype was obtained from an adult who was a healthcare worker with PCR-confirmed SARS-CoV-2 infection or an uninfected control (not recorded which).

Written as DNA, the CDR3 is TGTGCCAACAGCCAGAGACAGGGGTACACTGAAGCTTTCTTT. The encoded protein is CANSQRQGYTEAFF. The chain recombines TRBV4-2 with TRBJ1-1, with TRBD1 matching over 8 bases. CDR1 is LGHNA, CDR2 YNFKEQ, per germline. This CDR3 is 14 amino acids long.